Below, 10 T cell receptor beta chains from the same sample are listed, as sequenced in a study of T cells in Graves' hyperthyroidism and ophthalmopathy. There were TCR beta CDR3 regions amplified from RNA transcripts. An initial round of RT-PCR targeting the TCR CDR3 relied on the HTBI primer set. MiXCR was run by TCRdb on the multiplex PCR reads, yielding one entry per CDR3 protein. The data show about 520,000 distinct CDR3 sequences, with less than 25% seen just once and approximately 25% held by the top ten. Sequenced material: blood. Receptors were obtained from a man aged 18-30 years with Graves' hyperthyroidism.

This clonotype was seen only a few times. V gene TRBV11-1 combines with J gene TRBJ1-1, with a tentative D call TRBD1 (6 bases). V was pared by 5 bases and J by 1 base, with 14 bases between. This CDR3 has 15 amino acids. CDR1 is SGHAT, CDR2 FQDESV, per germline (reference sequence). The chain's CDR3 is CASSIRDTSNTEAFF. CDR3 in DNA: TGTGCCAGCAGCATCCGGGACACTTCGAACACTGAAGCTTTCTTT. Full variable domain (rest looked up from reference TRBV11-1 and TRBJ1-1): EAEVAQSPRYKITEKSQAVAFWCDPISGHATLYWYRQILGQGPELLVQFQDESVVDDSQLPKDRFSAERLKGVDSTLKIQPAELGDSAMYLCASSIRDTSNTEAFFGQGTRLTVV.

This clonotype was counted ten times or more. This chain uses TRBV2 with TRBJ2-5; D is perhaps TRBD2 (6 bases). V lost 5 bases and J lost 2, with 9 bases in between. Germline V gives CDR1 SNHLY, CDR2 FYNNEI. The CDR3 totals 13 residues. Here the CDR3 reads CASSMAGQETQYF. The DNA of the CDR3 is TGTGCCAGCAGTATGGCGGGACAAGAGACCCAGTACTTC.

A few counts support this clonotype. The chain recombines TRBV4-2 with TRBJ1-1; D is ambiguous. This CDR3 has 15 amino acids. V was cut by 0 bases and J by 4 bases, with 12 bases left in between. From germline, CDR1 is LGHNA and CDR2 YNFKEQ. CDR3 region: CASSQDWGAFTEAFF. CDR3 bases: TGTGCCAGCAGCCAAGATTGGGGAGCCTTCACTGAAGCTTTCTTT.

This clonotype was counted many times. CDR3 amino acids: CSANSRGGAAETQYF. The DNA of the CDR3 is TGCAGTGCTAACTCACGCGGGGGGGCCGCGGAGACCCAGTACTTC. The chain links TRBV20-1 to TRBJ2-5; TRBD2 agrees at 9 bases. The trim removed 4 bases at V and 5 bases at J, leaving 11 bases unmatched. This CDR3 region has 15 residues. Germline V gene data show CDR1 as DFQATT and CDR2 as SNEGSKA (reference sequence).

The sample holds many counts of this clonotype. This CDR3 is CASSLGRVDGYTF. The DNA of the CDR3 is TGTGCCAGCAGTTTGGGCAGGGTAGATGGCTACACCTTC. This rearrangement joins TRBV12-3 or TRBV12-4 to TRBJ1-2; tentative D call: TRBD1 (5 bases). There are 13 residues in the CDR3. Trimming cost V 3 bases and J 6 bases, with 11 bases left between them.

This clonotype occurred many times. The rearrangement uses TRBV6-5 and TRBJ1-1, with D maybe TRBD1 (5 bases). Germline V CDR1 and CDR2: MNHEY, SVGAGI. Trimming removed 4 bases from V and 3 bases from J, with 15 bases in between. The CDR3 is made up of 15 amino acids. The CDR3 here is CASSSLNPTDTEAFF. CDR3 nucleotide sequence: TGTGCCAGCAGTTCCCTCAACCCGACAGACACTGAAGCTTTCTTT.

This clonotype showed up many times. The chain has TRBV5-1 and TRBJ2-5; no definite D call. Looked up from germline, CDR1 is SGHRS and CDR2 is YFSETQ. Deletions cut 4 bases from V and 4 bases from J, with 17 bases between. This CDR3 contains 15 residues. The CDR3 nucleotides read TGCGCCAGCAGCCCCCATGGGCAACTGGGAGAGACCCAGTACTTC. Protein product: CASSPHGQLGETQYF.

This clonotype was detected many times. The CDR3 spells CASSLRDRGNTIYF. Here the CDR3 DNA reads TGTGCCAGCAGTCTCCGGGACAGGGGGAACACCATATATTTT. The chain has TRBV12-3 or TRBV12-4 and TRBJ1-3; the match to TRBD1 covers 11 bases. This CDR3 is built from 14 residues. V gave up 5 bases and J gave up 7 bases; unmatched junction bases: 4.

This clonotype was seen repeatedly, ten times or more. The chain carries TRBV20-1 and TRBJ1-1; D may be TRBD1 (5 bases). Germline assignment: CDR1 DFQATT and CDR2 SNEGSKA (reference sequence). With 5 bases removed from V and 4 bases from J, the gap between germline ends came to 20 bases. This CDR3 contains 15 residues. CDR3 protein: CSAPPPGRRGTEAFF. The CDR3 DNA follows: TGCAGTGCTCCCCCCCCGGGACGGAGGGGCACTGAAGCTTTCTTT.

This clonotype has ten or more counts. This sequence joins TRBV6-9 and TRBJ2-2, with TRBD2 matching 13 bases. Germline assignment: CDR1 MNHGY and CDR2 SVAAGI. There are 15 residues in the CDR3. V was clipped by 5 bases and J by 8 bases; unmatched bases: 5. In DNA form, the CDR3 reads TGTGCCAGCAGTGCCGGACTAGCGGGGGAGGGGGAGCTGTTTTTT. Translation gives CASSAGLAGEGELFF.